The following is a T cell receptor beta chain sequence with its context. Participants spanned ages about 18 to 90 years and resided in around 25 US areas. Among Cohort 3 donors, those recovered had two negative PCRs, clearance, or symptom resolution. The repertoire was sequenced with immunoSEQ multiplex PCR; TCRdb's copy has only in-frame clones and lacks some. The profile shows over 350,000 clones, approximately 90% of them singletons. This record belongs to a study of blood T cell repertoires in COVID-19. Looking at the study overall: PBMCs, B-cell-depleted T cells, or T cells were the source of the cDNA or gDNA that made up the material.

Trimming took 0 bases from V and 0 from J, leaving 8 bases between them. This CDR3 spans 15 amino acids. Germline values: CDR1 ENHRY, CDR2 SYGVKD. The clonotype was recovered from a woman in her forties or fifties who had recovered from COVID-19. The chain joins TRBV10-3 to TRBJ1-1; D remains unclear. Input material: PBMCs or T cells enriched from blood (not recorded which). CDR3 in DNA: TGTGCCATCAGTGAGTCGCGGAACATGAACACTGAAGCTTTCTTT. It is translated as CAISESRNMNTEAFF.